The sample holds one count of the clone carrying this TCR beta chain. One end of the junction varies from germline; a read error may be responsible. Amplified TCR beta CDR3 regions derived from RNA transcripts. HTBI primers drove first-round RT-PCR of the TCR CDR3. TCRdb ran MiXCR on the multiplex PCR reads and lists one entry per CDR3 protein. The table has 490,000 or so distinct CDR3 sequences, about 22% seen once. The sample originates from a study of T cells in Graves' hyperthyroidism and ophthalmopathy. Ophthalmopathy in the patients scored at least 3 on Clinical Activity Score and at least 4 on NOSPECS grade, lasting under 3 months. From around 11 ml of fresh peripheral blood, PBMCs were isolated. Germline V gene sequence: CDR1 MNHEY, CDR2 SMNVEV (reference sequence). The CDR3 has 14 amino acids.

This chain joins TRBV27 and TRBJ1-4, with D perhaps TRBD1 (5 bases). This clonotype was sampled from a woman between 65 and 79 years old with Graves' ophthalmopathy. The sample consisted of blood. The DNA for the CDR3 is TGTGCCGGCAGTTTTGCAGGGTCTAATGAAAAACTGTTTTTT. It yields the protein CAGSFAGSNEKLFF.